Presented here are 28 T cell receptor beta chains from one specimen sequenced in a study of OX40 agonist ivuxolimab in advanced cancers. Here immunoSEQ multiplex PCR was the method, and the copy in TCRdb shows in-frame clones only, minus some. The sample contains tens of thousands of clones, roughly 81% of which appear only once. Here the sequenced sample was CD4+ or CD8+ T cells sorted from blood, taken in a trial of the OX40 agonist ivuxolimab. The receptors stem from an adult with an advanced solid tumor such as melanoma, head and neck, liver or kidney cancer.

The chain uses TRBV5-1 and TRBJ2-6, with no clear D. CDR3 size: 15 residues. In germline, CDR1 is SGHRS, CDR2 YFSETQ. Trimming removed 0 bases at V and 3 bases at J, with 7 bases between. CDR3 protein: CASSLGRSGANVLTF. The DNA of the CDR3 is TGCGCCAGCAGCTTGGGCAGGAGTGGGGCCAACGTCCTGACTTTC.

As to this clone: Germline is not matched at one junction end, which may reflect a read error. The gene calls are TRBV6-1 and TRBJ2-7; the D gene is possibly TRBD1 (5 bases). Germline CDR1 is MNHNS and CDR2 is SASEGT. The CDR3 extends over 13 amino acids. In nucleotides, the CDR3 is TGTGCCAGCAGTGAATCCAGGGCCACACCAGCTAACTTC. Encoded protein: CASSESRATPANF.

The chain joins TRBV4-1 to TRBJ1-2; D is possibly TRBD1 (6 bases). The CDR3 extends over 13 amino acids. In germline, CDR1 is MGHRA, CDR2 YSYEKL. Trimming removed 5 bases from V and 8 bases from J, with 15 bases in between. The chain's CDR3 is CASSKVGGRGYTF. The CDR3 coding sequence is TGCGCCAGCAGCAAAGTGGGGGGGCGGGGCTACACCTTC.

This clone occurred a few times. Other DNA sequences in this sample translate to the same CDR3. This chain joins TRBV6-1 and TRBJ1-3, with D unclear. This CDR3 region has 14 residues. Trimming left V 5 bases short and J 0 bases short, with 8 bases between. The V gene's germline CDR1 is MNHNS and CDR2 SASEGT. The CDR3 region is CASSLIGSGNTIYF. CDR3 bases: TGTGCCAGCAGTTTAATTGGCTCTGGAAACACCATATATTTT.

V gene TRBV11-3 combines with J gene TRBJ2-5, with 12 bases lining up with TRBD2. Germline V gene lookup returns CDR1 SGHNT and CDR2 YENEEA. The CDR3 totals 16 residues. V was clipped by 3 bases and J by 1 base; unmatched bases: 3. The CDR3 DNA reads TGTGCCAGCAGCTTTGGACTAGCGGGGACCCAAGAGACCCAGTACTTC. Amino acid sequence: CASSFGLAGTQETQYF.

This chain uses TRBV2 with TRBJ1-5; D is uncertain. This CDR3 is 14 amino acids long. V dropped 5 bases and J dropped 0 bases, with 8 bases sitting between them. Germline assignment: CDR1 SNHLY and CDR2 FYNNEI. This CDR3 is CASSTENSNQPQHF. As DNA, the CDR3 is TGTGCCAGCAGTACAGAGAATAGCAATCAGCCCCAGCATTTT.

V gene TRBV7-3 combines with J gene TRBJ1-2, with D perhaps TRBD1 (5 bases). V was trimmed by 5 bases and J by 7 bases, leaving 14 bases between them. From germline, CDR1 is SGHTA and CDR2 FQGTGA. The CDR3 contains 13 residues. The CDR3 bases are TGTGCCAGCAGCCCCACCGGGACTGGTGGCTACACCTTC. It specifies CASSPTGTGGYTF.

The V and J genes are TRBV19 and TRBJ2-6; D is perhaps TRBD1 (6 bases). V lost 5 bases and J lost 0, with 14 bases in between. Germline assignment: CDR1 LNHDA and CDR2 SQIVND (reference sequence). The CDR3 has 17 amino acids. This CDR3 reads CASSEGQPLSGANVLTF. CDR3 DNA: TGTGCCAGTAGTGAAGGACAGCCCCTCTCTGGGGCCAACGTCCTGACTTTC.

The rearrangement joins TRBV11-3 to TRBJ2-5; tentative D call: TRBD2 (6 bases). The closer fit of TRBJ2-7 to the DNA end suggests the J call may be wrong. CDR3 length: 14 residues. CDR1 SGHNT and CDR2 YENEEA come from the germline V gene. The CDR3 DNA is TGTGCCAGCAGCTTTTCGGGACTTAACTACGAGCAGTACTTC. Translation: CASSFSGLNYEQYF.

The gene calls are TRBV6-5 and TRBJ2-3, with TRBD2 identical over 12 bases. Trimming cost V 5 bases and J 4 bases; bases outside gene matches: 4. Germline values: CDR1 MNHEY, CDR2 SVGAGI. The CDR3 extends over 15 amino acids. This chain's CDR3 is CASSNRLAGADTQYF. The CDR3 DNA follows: TGTGCCAGCAGTAACCGACTAGCGGGAGCAGATACGCAGTATTTT.

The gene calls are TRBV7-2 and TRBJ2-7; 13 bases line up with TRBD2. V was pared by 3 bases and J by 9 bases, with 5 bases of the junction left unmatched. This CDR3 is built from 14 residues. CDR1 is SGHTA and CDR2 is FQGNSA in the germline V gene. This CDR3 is CASSFTSGRAGQYF. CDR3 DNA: TGTGCCAGCAGCTTTACTAGCGGGAGGGCCGGGCAGTACTTC.

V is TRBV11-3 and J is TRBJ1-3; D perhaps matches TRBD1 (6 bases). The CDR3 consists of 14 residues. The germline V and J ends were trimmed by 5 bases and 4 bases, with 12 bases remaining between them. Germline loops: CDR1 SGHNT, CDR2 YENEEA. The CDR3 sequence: CASSTQGAGNTIYF. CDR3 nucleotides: TGTGCCAGCAGCACACAGGGTGCCGGAAACACCATATATTTT.

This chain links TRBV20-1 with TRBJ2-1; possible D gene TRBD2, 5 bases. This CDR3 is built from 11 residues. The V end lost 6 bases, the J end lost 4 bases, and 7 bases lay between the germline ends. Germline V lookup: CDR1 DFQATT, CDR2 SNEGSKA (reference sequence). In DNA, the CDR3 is TGCAGTGCGAGGGATTACAATGAGCAGTTCTTC. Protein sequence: CSARDYNEQFF.

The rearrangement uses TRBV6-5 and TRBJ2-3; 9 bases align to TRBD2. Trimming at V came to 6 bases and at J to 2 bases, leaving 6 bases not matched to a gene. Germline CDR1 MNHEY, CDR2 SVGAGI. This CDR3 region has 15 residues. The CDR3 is CASRRLAEYTDTQYF. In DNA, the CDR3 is TGTGCCAGCAGACGACTAGCGGAGTACACAGATACGCAGTATTTT.

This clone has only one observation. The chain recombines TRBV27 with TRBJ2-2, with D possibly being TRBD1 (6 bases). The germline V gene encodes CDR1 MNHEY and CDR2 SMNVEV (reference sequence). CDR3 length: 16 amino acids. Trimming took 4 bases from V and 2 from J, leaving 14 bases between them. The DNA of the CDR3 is TGTGCCAGCAGTTATTCCGGACAGTTAAACACCGGGGAGCTGTTTTTT. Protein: CASSYSGQLNTGELFF.

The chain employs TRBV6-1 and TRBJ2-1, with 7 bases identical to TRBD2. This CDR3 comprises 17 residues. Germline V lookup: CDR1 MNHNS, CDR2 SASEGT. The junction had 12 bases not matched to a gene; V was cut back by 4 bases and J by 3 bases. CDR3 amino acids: CASSASSGRGNYNEQFF. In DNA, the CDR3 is TGTGCCAGCAGTGCCAGCTCGGGGCGGGGGAACTACAATGAGCAGTTCTTC.

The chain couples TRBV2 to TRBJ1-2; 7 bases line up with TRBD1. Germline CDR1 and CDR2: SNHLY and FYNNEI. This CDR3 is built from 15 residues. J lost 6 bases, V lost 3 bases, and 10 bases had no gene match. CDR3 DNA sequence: TGTGCCAGCAGTGAGAGGAGGGAGGGGGCCAATGGCTACACCTTC. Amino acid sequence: CASSERREGANGYTF.

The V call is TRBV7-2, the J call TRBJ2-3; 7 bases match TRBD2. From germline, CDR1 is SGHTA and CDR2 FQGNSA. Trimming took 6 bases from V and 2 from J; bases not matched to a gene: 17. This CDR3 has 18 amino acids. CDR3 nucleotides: TGTGCCAGCAGGTCGGGTCCGGGAGGCTCCTTTATCACAGATACGCAGTATTTT. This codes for CASRSGPGGSFITDTQYF.

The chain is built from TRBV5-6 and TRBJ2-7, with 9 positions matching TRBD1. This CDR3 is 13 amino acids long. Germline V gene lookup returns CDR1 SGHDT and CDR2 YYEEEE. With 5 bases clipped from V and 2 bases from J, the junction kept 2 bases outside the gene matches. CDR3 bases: TGTGCCAGCAGTCGGGACAGGGCCTACGAGCAGTACTTC. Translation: CASSRDRAYEQYF.

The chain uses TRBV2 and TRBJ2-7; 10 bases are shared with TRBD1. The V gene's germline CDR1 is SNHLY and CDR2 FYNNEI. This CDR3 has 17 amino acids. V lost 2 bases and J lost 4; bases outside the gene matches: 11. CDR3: CASSEWGGTGDNYEQYF. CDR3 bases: TGTGCCAGCAGTGAATGGGGAGGGACAGGGGACAATTACGAGCAGTACTTC.

DNA for the CDR3: TGTGCCAGCTCACGGGCCAACACTGAAGCTTTCTTT. This gives the protein CASSRANTEAFF. The chain has TRBV18 and TRBJ1-1; no definite D call. V lost 4 bases, J lost 2 bases, and 5 bases lay in between. Germline V gene data show CDR1 as KGHSH and CDR2 as LQKENI. This CDR3 contains 12 residues.

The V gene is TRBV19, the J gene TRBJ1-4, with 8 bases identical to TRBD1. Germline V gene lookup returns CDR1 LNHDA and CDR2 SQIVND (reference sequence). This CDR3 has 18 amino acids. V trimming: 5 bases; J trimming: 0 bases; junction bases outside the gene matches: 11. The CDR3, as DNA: TGTGCCAGTAGTTATGATGGACAGGGAAAGGCAACTAATGAAAAACTGTTTTTT. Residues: CASSYDGQGKATNEKLFF.

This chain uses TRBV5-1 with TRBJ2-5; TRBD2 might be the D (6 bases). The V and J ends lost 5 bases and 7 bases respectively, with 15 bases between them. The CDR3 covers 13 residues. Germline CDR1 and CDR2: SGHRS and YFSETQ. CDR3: CASSPRESGTQYF. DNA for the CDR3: TGCGCCAGCAGTCCACGGGAGTCCGGGACCCAGTACTTC.

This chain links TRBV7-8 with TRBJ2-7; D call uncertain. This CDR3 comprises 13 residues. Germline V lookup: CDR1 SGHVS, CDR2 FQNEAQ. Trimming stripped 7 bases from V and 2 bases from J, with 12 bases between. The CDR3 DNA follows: TGTGCCAGCACAGTGGGTTATACCTACGAGCAGTACTTC. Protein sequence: CASTVGYTYEQYF.

This CDR3 is CAISGQLNEKLFF. The CDR3 DNA follows: TGTGCCATCTCCGGACAGCTTAATGAAAAACTGTTTTTT. The V call is TRBV10-3, the J call TRBJ1-4; tentatively, D is TRBD1 (6 bases). Germline values: CDR1 ENHRY, CDR2 SYGVKD. The V and J ends lost 8 bases and 4 bases respectively, with 11 bases between them. The CDR3 is 13 residues long.

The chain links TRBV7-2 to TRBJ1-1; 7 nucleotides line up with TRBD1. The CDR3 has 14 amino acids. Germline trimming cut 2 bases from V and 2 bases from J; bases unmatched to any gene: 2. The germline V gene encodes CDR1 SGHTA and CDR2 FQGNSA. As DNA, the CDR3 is TGTGCCAGCAGCTTATGGGACAGTAACACTGAAGCTTTCTTT. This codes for CASSLWDSNTEAFF.

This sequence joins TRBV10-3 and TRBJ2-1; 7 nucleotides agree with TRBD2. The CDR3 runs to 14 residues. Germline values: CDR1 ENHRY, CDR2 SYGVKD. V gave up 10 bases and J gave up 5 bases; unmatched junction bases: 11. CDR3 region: CATDPRSGDNEQFF. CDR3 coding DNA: TGTGCCACGGACCCAAGGAGCGGGGACAATGAGCAGTTCTTC.

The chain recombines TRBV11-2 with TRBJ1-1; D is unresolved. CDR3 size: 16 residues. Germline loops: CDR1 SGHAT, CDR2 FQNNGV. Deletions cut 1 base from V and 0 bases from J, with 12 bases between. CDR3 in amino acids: CASSLGAGLMNTEAFF. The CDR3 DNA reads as TGTGCCAGCAGCTTAGGGGCGGGTTTAATGAACACTGAAGCTTTCTTT.